A selection of T cell receptor beta chains follows, all from one sample in a study of spatial heterogeneity in lung cancer. TCRdb recomputed calls from the 5' RACE reads with MiXCR, one row per CDR3 protein. Among under 4,500 distinct CDR3 sequences listed, 9.8% were seen once. Here the sequenced sample was PBMCs, taken at surgery. All receptors derive from a male donor with early-stage non-small cell lung cancer. The CDR3 runs from the conserved cysteine through the conserved F or W. D genes are given only for firm matches. The listing skips clone size in some rows; elsewhere it reads once, few, many or a size class.

j_call	clone_size	v_call	cdr3_length	d_call	cdr3_aa	cdr3_nt
TRBJ1-4	many	TRBV9	15	TRBD1	CASSGQQGASEKLFF	TGTGCCAGCAGCGGTCAACAGGGGGCGAGTGAAAAACTGTTTTTT
TRBJ2-1	many	TRBV28	16	.	CASSVRLTSSYNEQFF	TGTGCCAGCAGTGTCAGACTAACGAGTTCCTACAATGAGCAGTTCTTC
TRBJ1-1	many	TRBV7-8	15	.	CASSFASTANTEAFF	TGTGCCAGCAGCTTCGCGAGCACAGCGAACACTGAAGCTTTCTTT
TRBJ2-5	many	TRBV5-1	19	.	CASSLGGLRSAGNQETQYF	TGCGCCAGCAGCTTGGGGGGGCTTAGGTCGGCAGGCAATCAAGAGACCCAGTACTTC
TRBJ2-6	medium-sized	TRBV7-2	16	.	CASSLDASSGANVLTF	TGTGCCAGCAGCTTAGATGCTAGCTCTGGGGCCAACGTCCTGACTTTC
TRBJ2-2	many	TRBV10-3	13	.	CAISVQGAGELFF	TGTGCCATCAGTGTACAGGGCGCCGGGGAGCTGTTTTTT
TRBJ2-7	many	TRBV7-8	12	.	CASSFASYEQYF	TGTGCCAGCAGCTTCGCCTCCTACGAGCAGTACTTC
TRBJ2-5	many	TRBV10-3	15	TRBD1	CAISESTGQGETQYF	TGTGCCATCAGTGAGTCGACAGGGCAGGGAGAGACCCAGTACTTC
TRBJ2-5	few	TRBV27	15	TRBD1	CASSLGTGFQETQYF	TGTGCCAGCAGTTTAGGGACAGGCTTTCAAGAGACCCAGTACTTC
TRBJ2-1	many	TRBV5-6	16	TRBD1	CASSTETGPSYNEQFF	TGTGCCAGCAGCACAGAGACAGGGCCCTCATACAATGAGCAGTTCTTC
TRBJ1-1	many	TRBV6-5	15	.	CASSYVVGGNTEAFF	TGTGCCAGCAGTTACGTTGTAGGGGGGAACACTGAAGCTTTCTTT
TRBJ2-1	many	TRBV2	16	.	CASSPVDRGLYNEQFF	TGTGCCAGCAGTCCAGTAGATAGGGGCCTATACAATGAGCAGTTCTTC
TRBJ2-2	many	TRBV6-1	15	TRBD2	CASSPMAGETGELFF	TGTGCCAGCAGCCCGATGGCGGGGGAGACCGGGGAGCTGTTTTTT
TRBJ2-5	many	TRBV19	14	.	CASSVEGTQETQYF	TGTGCCAGTAGCGTTGAAGGGACCCAAGAGACCCAGTACTTC
TRBJ2-7	many	TRBV10-3	15	TRBD2	CAISEVGGKDYEQYF	TGTGCCATCAGTGAAGTGGGGGGGAAGGACTACGAGCAGTACTTC
TRBJ1-1	medium-sized	TRBV10-1	13	.	CASKPGDGTEAFF	TGCGCCAGCAAACCGGGAGACGGTACTGAAGCTTTCTTT
TRBJ2-5	many	TRBV7-9	15	TRBD2	CASSFSGGPSETQYF	TGTGCCAGCAGCTTTAGCGGGGGCCCTAGCGAGACCCAGTACTTC
TRBJ2-3	many	TRBV28	14	TRBD2	CASVFQRGGDTQYF	TGTGCCAGCGTCTTCCAGCGGGGGGGTGATACGCAGTATTTT
TRBJ2-7	.	TRBV28	15	.	CANSLGVRLRDEQYF	TGTGCAAACAGTTTGGGGGTGAGACTCCGGGACGAGCAGTACTTC
TRBJ2-5	medium-sized	TRBV5-1	14	.	CASRIQGQMETQYF	TGCGCCAGCAGGATACAGGGCCAAATGGAGACCCAGTACTTC